A selection of T cell receptor beta chains follows, all from one sample in a study of cytomegalovirus exposure and HLA in healthy donors. Sequenced by immunoSEQ multiplex PCR; TCRdb stores in-frame clones only, minus some. Among approximately 94,000 clones listed, 76% were seen once. Sequenced material: PBMCs. These receptors were obtained from a man aged 25-45 years in good health and CMV-seropositive. The CDR3 runs from the conserved cysteine through the conserved F or W. Clone size appears in some rows only: once, few, many, or a class for an expanded clone.

CSASGTEETQYF	TRBV29-1	TRBJ2-5	.
CASRTSLMNTEAFF	TRBV2	TRBJ1-1	few
CASSQLGVYGYTF	TRBV14	TRBJ1-2	.
CASSDGYQPQHF	TRBV10-2	TRBJ1-5	.
CASSDGGASTDTQYF	TRBV2	TRBJ2-3	.
CASSIPGAGGLGDTQYF	TRBV28	TRBJ2-3	.
CASLPPPAGDTGELFF	TRBV7-9	TRBJ2-2	.
CASSLAGSDTQYF	TRBV7-7	TRBJ2-3	few
CSVEAGAWVF	TRBV29-1	TRBJ2-1	.
CASSLLTGENNYGYTF	TRBV7-9	TRBJ1-2	once
CASSLVPDRVVGTEAFF	TRBV7-8	TRBJ1-1	.